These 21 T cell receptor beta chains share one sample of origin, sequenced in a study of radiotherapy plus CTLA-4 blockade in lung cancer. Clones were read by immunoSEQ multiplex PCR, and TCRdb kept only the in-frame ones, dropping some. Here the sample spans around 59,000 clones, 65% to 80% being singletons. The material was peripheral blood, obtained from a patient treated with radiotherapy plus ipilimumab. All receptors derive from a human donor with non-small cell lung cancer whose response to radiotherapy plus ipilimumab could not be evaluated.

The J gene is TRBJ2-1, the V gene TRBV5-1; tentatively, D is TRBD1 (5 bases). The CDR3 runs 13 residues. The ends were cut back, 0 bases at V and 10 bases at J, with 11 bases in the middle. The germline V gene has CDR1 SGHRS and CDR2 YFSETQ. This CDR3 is CASSLDLKGEQFF. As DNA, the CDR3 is TGCGCCAGCAGCTTGGATCTTAAGGGGGAGCAGTTCTTC.

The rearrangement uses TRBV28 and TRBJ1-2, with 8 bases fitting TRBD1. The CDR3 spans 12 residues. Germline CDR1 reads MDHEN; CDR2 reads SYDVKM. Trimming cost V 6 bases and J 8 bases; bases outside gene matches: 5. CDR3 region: CASSDRGRGYTF. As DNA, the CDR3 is TGTGCCAGCAGCGACAGGGGACGGGGCTACACCTTC.

Written as DNA, the CDR3 is TGTGCCAGCAGCTTAAACGCGGGGGAGTGGCAGTTCTTC. Protein sequence: CASSLNAGEWQFF. The gene calls are TRBV7-4 and TRBJ2-1; 7 bases fit TRBD2. CDR3 length: 13 amino acids. Looked up from germline, CDR1 is SGHVT and CDR2 is SQSDAQ. Unmatched junction bases numbered 7, after V lost 2 bases and J lost 12 bases. Supplemented by reference TRBV7-4 and TRBJ2-1, the full variable domain reads GAGVSQSPRYKVAKRGRDVALRCDSISGHVTLYWYRQTLGQGSEVLTYSQSDAQRDKSGRPSGRFSAERPERSVSTLKIQRTEQGDSAVYLCASSLNAGEWQFFGPGTRLTVL.

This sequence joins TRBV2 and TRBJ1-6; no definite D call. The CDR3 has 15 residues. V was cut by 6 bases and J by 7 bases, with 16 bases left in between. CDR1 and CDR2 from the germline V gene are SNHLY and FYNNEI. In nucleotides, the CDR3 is TGTGCCAGCAGCCTTTTCGAGACAAGCAATTCACCCCTCCACTTT. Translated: CASSLFETSNSPLHF.

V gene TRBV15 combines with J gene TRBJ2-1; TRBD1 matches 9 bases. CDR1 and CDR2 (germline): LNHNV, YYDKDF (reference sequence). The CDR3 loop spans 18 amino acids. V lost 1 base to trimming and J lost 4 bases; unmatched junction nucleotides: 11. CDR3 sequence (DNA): TGTGCCACCAGCAGAGGCTCACCTCGGGACAGGGCTTACAATGAGCAGTTCTTC. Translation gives CATSRGSPRDRAYNEQFF.

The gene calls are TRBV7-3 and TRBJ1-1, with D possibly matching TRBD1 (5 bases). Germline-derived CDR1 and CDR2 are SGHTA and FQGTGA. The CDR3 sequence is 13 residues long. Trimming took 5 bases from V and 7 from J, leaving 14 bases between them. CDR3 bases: TGTGCCAGCAGCCGCGGGACCGAAAGTGAAGCTTTCTTT. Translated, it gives CASSRGTESEAFF. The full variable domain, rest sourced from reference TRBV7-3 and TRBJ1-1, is GAGVSQTPSNKVTEKGKYVELRCDPISGHTALYWYRQSLGQGPEFLIYFQGTGAADDSGLPNDRFFAVRPEGSVSTLKIQRTERGDSAVYLCASSRGTESEAFFGQGTRLTVV.

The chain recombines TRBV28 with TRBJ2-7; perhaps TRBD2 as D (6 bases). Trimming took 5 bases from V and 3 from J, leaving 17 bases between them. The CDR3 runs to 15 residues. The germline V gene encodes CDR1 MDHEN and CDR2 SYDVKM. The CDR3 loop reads CASSLYMEGGYEQYF. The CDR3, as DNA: TGTGCCAGCAGTCTATACATGGAGGGTGGCTACGAGCAGTACTTC.

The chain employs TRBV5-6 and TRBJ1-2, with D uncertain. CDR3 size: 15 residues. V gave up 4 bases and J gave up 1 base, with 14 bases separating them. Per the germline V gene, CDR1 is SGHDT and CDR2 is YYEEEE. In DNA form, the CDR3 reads TGTGCCAGCAGCCCCGTTTTTACGGTTAACTATGGCTACACCTTC. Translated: CASSPVFTVNYGYTF.

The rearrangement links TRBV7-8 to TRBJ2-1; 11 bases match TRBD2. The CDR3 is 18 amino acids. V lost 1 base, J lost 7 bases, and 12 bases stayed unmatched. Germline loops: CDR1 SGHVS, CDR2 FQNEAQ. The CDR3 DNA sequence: TGTGCCAGCAGCTTAGGACTAGCGGGAATGCGGTATGCGAATGAGCAGTTCTTC. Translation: CASSLGLAGMRYANEQFF. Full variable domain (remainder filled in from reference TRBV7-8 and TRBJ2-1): GAGVSQSPRYKVAKRGQDVALRCDPISGHVSLFWYQQALGQGPEFLTYFQNEAQLDKSGLPSDRFFAERPEGSVSTLKIQRTQQEDSAVYLCASSLGLAGMRYANEQFFGPGTRLTVL.

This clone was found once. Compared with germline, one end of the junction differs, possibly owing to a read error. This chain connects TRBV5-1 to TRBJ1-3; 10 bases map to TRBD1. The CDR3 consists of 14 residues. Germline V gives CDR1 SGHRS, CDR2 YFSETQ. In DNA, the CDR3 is TGCGCCAGCAGTCGAGACAGGGGGCAAAACGCCATATATTTT. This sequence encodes CASSRDRGQNAIYF.

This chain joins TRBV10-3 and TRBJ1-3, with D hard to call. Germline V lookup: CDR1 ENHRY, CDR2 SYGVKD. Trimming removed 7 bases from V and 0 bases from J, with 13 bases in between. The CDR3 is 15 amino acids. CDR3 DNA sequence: TGTGCCATCAATAACAGCCCTGCCTCTGGAAACACCATATATTTT. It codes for CAINNSPASGNTIYF.

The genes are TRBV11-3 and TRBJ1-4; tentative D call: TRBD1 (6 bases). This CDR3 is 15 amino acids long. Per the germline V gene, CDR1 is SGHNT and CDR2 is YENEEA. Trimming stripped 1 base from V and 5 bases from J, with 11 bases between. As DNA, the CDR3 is TGTGCCAGCAGCTTAGGTACAGGGTACAATGAAAAACTGTTTTTT. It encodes CASSLGTGYNEKLFF.

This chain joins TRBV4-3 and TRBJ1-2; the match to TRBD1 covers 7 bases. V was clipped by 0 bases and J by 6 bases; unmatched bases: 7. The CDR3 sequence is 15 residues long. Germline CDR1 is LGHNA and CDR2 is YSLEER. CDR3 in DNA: TGCGCCAGCAGCCAAGAGACAGGGTGGTACAATGGCTACACCTTC. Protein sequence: CASSQETGWYNGYTF.

The CDR3 nucleotides read TGTGCCAGCAGTTTATCCACTAACACTGAAGCTTTCTTT. Translated: CASSLSTNTEAFF. This chain links TRBV27 with TRBJ1-1; D uncertain. Per germline, CDR1 MNHEY and CDR2 SMNVEV (reference sequence). Trimming left V 0 bases short and J 2 bases short, with 4 bases between. The CDR3 contains 13 residues.

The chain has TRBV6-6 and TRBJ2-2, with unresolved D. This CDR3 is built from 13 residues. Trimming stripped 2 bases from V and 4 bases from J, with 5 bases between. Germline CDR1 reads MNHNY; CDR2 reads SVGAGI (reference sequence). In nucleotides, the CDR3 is TGTGCCAGCAGTTACCGGGTCACCGGGGAGCTGTTTTTT. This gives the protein CASSYRVTGELFF.

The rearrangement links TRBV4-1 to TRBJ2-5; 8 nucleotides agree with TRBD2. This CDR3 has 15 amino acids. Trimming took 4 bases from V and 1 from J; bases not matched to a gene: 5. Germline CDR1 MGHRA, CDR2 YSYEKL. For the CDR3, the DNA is TGCGCCAGCAGCCGATCTAGCGGGTTCCAAGAGACCCAGTACTTC. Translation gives CASSRSSGFQETQYF.

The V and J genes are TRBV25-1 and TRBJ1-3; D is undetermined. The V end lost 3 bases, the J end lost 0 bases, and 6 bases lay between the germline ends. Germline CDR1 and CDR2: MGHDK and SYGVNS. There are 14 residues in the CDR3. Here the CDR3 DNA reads TGTGCCAGCAGTGATGACATCTCTGGAAACACCATATATTTT. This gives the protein CASSDDISGNTIYF.

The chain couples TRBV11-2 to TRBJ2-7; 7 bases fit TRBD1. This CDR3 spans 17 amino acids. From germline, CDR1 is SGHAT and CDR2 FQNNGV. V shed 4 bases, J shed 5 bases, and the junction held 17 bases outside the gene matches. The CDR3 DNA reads TGTGCCAGCAGCTCCCTCTTCCGACAGGGTAGGGTCCACGAGCAGTACTTC. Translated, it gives CASSSLFRQGRVHEQYF. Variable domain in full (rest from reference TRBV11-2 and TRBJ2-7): EAGVAQSPRYKIIEKRQSVAFWCNPISGHATLYWYQQILGQGPKLLIQFQNNGVVDDSQLPKDRFSAERLKGVDSTLKIQPAKLEDSAVYLCASSSLFRQGRVHEQYFGPGTRLTVT.

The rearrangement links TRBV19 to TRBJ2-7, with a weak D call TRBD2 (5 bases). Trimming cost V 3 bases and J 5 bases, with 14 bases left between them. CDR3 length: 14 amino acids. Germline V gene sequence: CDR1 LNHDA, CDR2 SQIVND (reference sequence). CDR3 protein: CASSITGIKDEQYF. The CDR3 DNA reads TGTGCCAGTAGTATCACCGGGATAAAGGACGAGCAGTACTTC.

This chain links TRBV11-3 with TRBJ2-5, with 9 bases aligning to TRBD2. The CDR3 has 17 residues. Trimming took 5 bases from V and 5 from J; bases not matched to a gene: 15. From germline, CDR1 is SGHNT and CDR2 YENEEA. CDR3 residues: CASSISTSGGIGETQYF. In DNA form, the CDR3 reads TGTGCCAGCAGCATTTCGACTAGCGGAGGGATAGGGGAGACCCAGTACTTC.

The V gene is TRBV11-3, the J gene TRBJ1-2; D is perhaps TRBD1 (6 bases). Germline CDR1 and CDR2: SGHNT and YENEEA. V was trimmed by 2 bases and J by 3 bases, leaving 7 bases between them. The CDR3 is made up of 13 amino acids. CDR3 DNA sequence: TGTGCCAGCAGCTTATGGACAGACTATGGCTACACCTTC. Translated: CASSLWTDYGYTF.